The 6 T cell receptor beta chains reported below all come from one sample, sequenced in a study of OX40 agonist ivuxolimab in advanced cancers. Sequenced by immunoSEQ multiplex PCR; TCRdb stores in-frame clones only, minus some. The data contain about 64,000 clones, approximately 80% of them seen just once; the ten biggest clones take up about 2.5%. The material sequenced was CD4+ or CD8+ T cells sorted from blood, taken in a trial of the OX40 agonist ivuxolimab. Receptors originate from an adult with an advanced solid tumor such as melanoma, head and neck, liver or kidney cancer.

The chain recombines TRBV5-4 with TRBJ1-2; no clear D gene. Deletions cut 0 bases from V and 5 bases from J, with 11 bases between. The CDR3 loop spans 14 amino acids. Germline values: CDR1 SGHNT, CDR2 YYREEE (reference sequence). CDR3: CASSLDRSRYGYTF. CDR3 coding DNA: TGTGCCAGCAGCTTGGACAGAAGTCGTTATGGCTACACCTTC.

In its sample, this clone was seen once. The CDR3 spells CASSPRDSTEAFF. The CDR3 DNA sequence: TGTGCCAGCTCACCGAGGGATAGCACTGAAGCTTTCTTT. The chain couples TRBV18 to TRBJ1-1; D gene ambiguous. The germline V and J ends were trimmed by 3 bases and 4 bases, with 9 bases remaining between them. CDR1 and CDR2 (germline): KGHSH, LQKENI. This CDR3 is built from 13 residues.

The chain links TRBV11-3 to TRBJ2-7; 10 bases are shared with TRBD1. The CDR3 is 15 amino acids. V trimming: 1 base; J trimming: 3 bases; junction bases outside the gene matches: 3. Germline V gives CDR1 SGHNT, CDR2 YENEEA. CDR3 nucleotides: TGTGCCAGCAGCTTAGTCGGGACAGGGGACTACGAGCAGTACTTC. Its translation is CASSLVGTGDYEQYF.

The rearrangement uses TRBV11-3 and TRBJ2-7; TRBD2 is a possible D gene (5 bases). The CDR3 sequence is 15 residues long. Looked up from germline, CDR1 is SGHNT and CDR2 is YENEEA. V lost 1 base and J lost 3, with 13 bases in between. CDR3 bases: TGTGCCAGCAGCTTAGGATCTAGCAGATTCTACGAGCAGTACTTC. This codes for CASSLGSSRFYEQYF.

The chain uses TRBV18 and TRBJ2-1, with 12 bases that match TRBD1. Germline CDR1 reads KGHSH; CDR2 reads LQKENI. Germline trimming cut 4 bases from V and 7 bases from J; bases unmatched to any gene: 5. CDR3 length equals 15 residues. The CDR3 DNA reads as TGTGCCAGCTCACAACCGGGACAGGGGGCAAATGAGCAGTTCTTC. It codes for CASSQPGQGANEQFF.

This clone appeared a single time. V is TRBV19 and J is TRBJ2-1; D might be TRBD2 (6 bases). From germline, CDR1 is LNHDA and CDR2 SQIVND (reference sequence). V lost 1 base, J lost 8 bases, and 18 bases lay in between. CDR3 length equals 16 residues. This CDR3 is CASSIVRLGDVDEQFF. Written as DNA, the CDR3 is TGTGCCAGTAGTATAGTGAGACTAGGAGACGTCGATGAGCAGTTCTTC.